These 9 T cell receptor beta chains originate from one sample sequenced in a study of blood T cells in healthy people across ages (dated by TCRdb to between 2015 and 2016). The library came from 5' RACE. The sequencer listed for this sample is Illumina HiSeq 2500. A second PCR of roughly 6 to 12 cycles was performed with a sample-barcoded 5' primer and a J-beta primer mix. Using fastp trimming at Q25 and MiXCR clonotype assembly, TCRdb reanalyzed the public sequencing data and kept in-frame beta chains. Here each entry gathers all rows of one CDR3 protein and keeps the most common genes and DNA. The sample table shows hundreds of thousands of distinct CDR3 sequences, and under 30% are seen once. Clones ranked in the top ten supply approximately 14% of the sample. Sample: blood. Receptors were obtained from an elderly woman in good health.

As for this clonotype: A single base separates this from a much larger clone, so it may be a read error. This sequence joins TRBV6-2 or TRBV6-3 and TRBJ1-6; D gene unclear. The ends were cut back, 5 bases at V and 8 bases at J, with 10 bases in the middle. Germline assignment: CDR1 MNHEY and CDR2 SVGEGT. This CDR3 comprises 13 residues. The CDR3 reads CASSKIVDSPLHF. CDR3 bases: TGTGCCAGCAGTAAGATAGTGGATTCACCCCTCCACTTT.

In regard to this clonotype: A junction end diverges from the germline sequence, so it may reflect a read error. The chain couples TRBV6-6 to TRBJ2-7, with D maybe TRBD2 (5 bases). The length of the CDR3 is 14 residues. Germline loops: CDR1 MNHNY, CDR2 SVGAGI (reference sequence). CDR3 region: CACSHEGLSYEQYF. The CDR3 DNA reads as TGTGCCTGCAGTCACGAGGGCCTCTCCTACGAGCAGTACTTC.

The rearrangement uses TRBV12-3 or TRBV12-4 and TRBJ1-4; tentative D call: TRBD1 (5 bases). The CDR3 loop spans 15 amino acids. The V end was cut by 3 bases, the J end by 8 bases, with 16 bases between. The CDR3, as DNA: TGTGCCAGCAGTTTGAGTCAAGGGGTAGCGGAAAAACTGTTTTTT. It translates to CASSLSQGVAEKLFF.

Note on this clonotype: This may stem from a read error, because a much larger clone lies one nucleotide away. The J gene is TRBJ2-5, the V gene TRBV6-1; tentative D call: TRBD2 (5 bases). This CDR3 contains 15 residues. Germline lookup yields CDR1 MNHNS and CDR2 SASEGT. The CDR3 sequence: CASGEWRTSGETQYF. In nucleotides, the CDR3 is TGTGCCAGCGGTGAATGGCGAACTAGTGGTGAGACCCAGTACTTC.

The J gene is TRBJ2-5, the V gene TRBV25-1; possible D gene TRBD1, 6 bases. Germline V gene lookup returns CDR1 MGHDK and CDR2 SYGVNS. The V and J ends lost 8 bases and 5 bases respectively, with 15 bases between them. CDR3 size: 13 residues. CDR3 loop: CASGRGLGETQYF. The CDR3 region has the DNA TGTGCCAGCGGCAGGGGCCTCGGGGAGACCCAGTACTTC.

Turning to this clonotype: Just one base apart from a much larger clone, this may be a read error. The rearrangement uses TRBV2 and TRBJ1-5, with unresolved D. Germline V gene sequence: CDR1 SNHLY, CDR2 FYNNEI. The CDR3 spans 11 residues. The V end was cut by 6 bases, the J end by 5 bases, with 5 bases between. CDR3 in DNA: TGTGCCAGCAGAGCGGATCAGCCCCAGCATTTT. This sequence encodes CASRADQPQHF.

The chain uses TRBV7-8 and TRBJ1-2; 9 nucleotides line up with TRBD1. The V and J ends lost 5 bases and 2 bases, in that order; junction bases with no gene match: 3. The germline CDR1 and CDR2 sequences are SGHVS and FQNEAQ. CDR3 length equals 14 residues. This CDR3 is CASSRTGENYGYTF. In nucleotides, the CDR3 is TGTGCCAGCAGCCGGACAGGGGAGAACTATGGCTACACCTTC.

In this sample, this clonotype turned up many times. This rearrangement joins TRBV20-1 to TRBJ1-2, with 11 bases fitting TRBD1. CDR1 is DFQATT, CDR2 SNEGSKA, per germline (reference sequence). The CDR3 has 14 residues. J was trimmed by 7 bases and V by 2 bases; bases with no gene match: 6. CDR3 nucleotide sequence: TGCAGTGCTAGAAAAACGGGGACAGGGGGTGGCTACACCTTC. Residues: CSARKTGTGGGYTF.

This clonotype showed up many times. CDR3 region: CSADSRQGLSYEQYF. The CDR3 DNA reads as TGCAGTGCCGATTCAAGGCAGGGCCTCTCCTACGAGCAGTACTTC. The rearrangement uses TRBV20-1 and TRBJ2-7; D may be TRBD1 (5 bases). The CDR3 contains 15 residues. The V end lost 6 bases, the J end lost 0 bases, and 18 bases lay between the germline ends. CDR1 is DFQATT, CDR2 SNEGSKA, per germline (reference sequence).